The entry below gives a single TCR beta chain sequence along with its context. The J segment lost 4 bases and the V segment lost 4 bases, leaving 6 bases of the junction unmatched. The CDR3 is 14 residues long. CDR1 is SGHRS, CDR2 YFSETQ, per germline. Expressed TCRB transcripts got sequenced, as all isolated RNA was reverse transcribed. The data were produced by immunoSEQ multiplex PCR, yet TCRdb's version contains in-frame clones alone and is incomplete. The data hold about 140,000 clones, with about a tenth observed a single time. This entry is derived from a study of beta chain features in type 1 diabetes.

Sequencing was carried out using central memory CD4+ T cells from blood. The gene calls are TRBV5-1 and TRBJ2-5, with 8 bases lining up with TRBD2. This clonotype was sampled from a woman aged 40 to 55 in good health. Here the CDR3 reads CASSPAGAGETQYF. The DNA for the CDR3 is TGCGCCAGCAGCCCAGCGGGGGCCGGAGAGACCCAGTACTTC.